This T cell receptor (beta chain) was sequenced in a study of T cell repertoires in cytomegalovirus infection. As for the study in general: Used in the study were CMV epitopes, some recently identified and HLA-C-restricted, others well-studied and HLA-B-restricted.

TCRdb redid the calling of the reads with MiXCR, one entry per CDR3 protein. Here the sample spans 370,000 or so distinct CDR3 sequences, about 32% being singletons. V shed 4 bases and J shed 7 bases, with 11 bases lying between them. This CDR3 is 13 amino acids long. The germline gives CDR1 SGHTA, CDR2 FQGNSA. Notes on the study in general: There were HLA-C-restricted CMV-specific TCR beta clonotypes dominating the ex vivo response. Summed frequency of public TCR beta families distinguished CMV carriers with the relevant HLA.

This clonotype was detected only a few times. Its cognate antigen is unknown. The TCR comes from a human donor in good health (CMV status not recorded). Some clones in this sample may be carry-over from other donors' samples. The chain is built from TRBV7-2 and TRBJ1-5, with D unclear. The specimen was cultured PBMCs, collected from culture after CMV antigen stimulation. CDR3 amino acids: CASSWTAGQPQHF. Written as DNA, the CDR3 is TGTGCCAGCAGCTGGACCGCCGGGCAGCCCCAGCATTTT.